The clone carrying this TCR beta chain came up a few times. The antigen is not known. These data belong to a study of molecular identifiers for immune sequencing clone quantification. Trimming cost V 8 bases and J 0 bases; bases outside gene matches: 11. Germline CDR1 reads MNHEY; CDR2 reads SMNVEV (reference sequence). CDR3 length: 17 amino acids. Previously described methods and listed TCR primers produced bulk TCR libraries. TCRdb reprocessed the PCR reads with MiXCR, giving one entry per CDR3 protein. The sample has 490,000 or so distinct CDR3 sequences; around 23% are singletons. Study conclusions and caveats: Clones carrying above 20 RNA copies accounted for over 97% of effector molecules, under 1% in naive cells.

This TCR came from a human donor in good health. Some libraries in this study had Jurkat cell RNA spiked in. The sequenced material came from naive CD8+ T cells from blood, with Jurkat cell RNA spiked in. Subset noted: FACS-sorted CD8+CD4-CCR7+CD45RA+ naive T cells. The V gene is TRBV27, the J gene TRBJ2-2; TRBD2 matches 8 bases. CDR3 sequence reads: CASHTLRGGANTGELFF. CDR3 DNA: TGTGCCAGCCATACCCTCCGGGGGGGCGCGAACACCGGGGAGCTGTTTTTT.